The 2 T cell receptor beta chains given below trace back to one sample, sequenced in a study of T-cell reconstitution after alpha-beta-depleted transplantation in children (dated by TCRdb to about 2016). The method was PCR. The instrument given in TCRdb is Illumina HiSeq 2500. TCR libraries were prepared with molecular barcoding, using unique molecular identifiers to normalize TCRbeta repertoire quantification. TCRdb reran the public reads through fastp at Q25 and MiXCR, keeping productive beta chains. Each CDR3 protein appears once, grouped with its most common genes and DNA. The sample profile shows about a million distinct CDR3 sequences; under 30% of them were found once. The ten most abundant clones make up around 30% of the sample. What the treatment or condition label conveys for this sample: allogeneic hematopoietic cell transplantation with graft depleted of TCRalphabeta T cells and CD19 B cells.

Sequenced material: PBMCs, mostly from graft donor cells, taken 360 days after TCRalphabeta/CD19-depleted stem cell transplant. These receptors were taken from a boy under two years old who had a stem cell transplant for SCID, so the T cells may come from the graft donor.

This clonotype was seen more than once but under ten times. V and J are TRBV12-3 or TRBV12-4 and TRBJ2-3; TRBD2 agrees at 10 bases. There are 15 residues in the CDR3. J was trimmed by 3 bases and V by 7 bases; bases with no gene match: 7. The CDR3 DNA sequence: TGTGCCAGCAACCTACTAGCGGGGAGTACAGATACGCAGTATTTT. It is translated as CASNLLAGSTDTQYF.

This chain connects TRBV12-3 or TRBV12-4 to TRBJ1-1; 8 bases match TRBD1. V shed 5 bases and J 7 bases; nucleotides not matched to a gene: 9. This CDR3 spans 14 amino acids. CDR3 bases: TGTGCCAGCAGTAGCCCCGGGACAGGCTTTGAAGCTTTCTTT. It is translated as CASSSPGTGFEAFF.